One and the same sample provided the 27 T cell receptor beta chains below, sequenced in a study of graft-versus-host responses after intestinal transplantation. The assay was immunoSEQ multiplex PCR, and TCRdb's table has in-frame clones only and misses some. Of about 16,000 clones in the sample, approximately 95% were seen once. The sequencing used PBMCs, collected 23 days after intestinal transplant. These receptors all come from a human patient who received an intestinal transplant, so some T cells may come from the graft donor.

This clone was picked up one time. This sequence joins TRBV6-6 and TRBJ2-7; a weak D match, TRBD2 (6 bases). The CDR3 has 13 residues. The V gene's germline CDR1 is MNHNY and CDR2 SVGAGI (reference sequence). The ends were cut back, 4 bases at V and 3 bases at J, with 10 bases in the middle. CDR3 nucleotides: TGTGCCAGCAGTTTGGGGGGAGACTACGAGCAGTACTTC. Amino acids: CASSLGGDYEQYF.

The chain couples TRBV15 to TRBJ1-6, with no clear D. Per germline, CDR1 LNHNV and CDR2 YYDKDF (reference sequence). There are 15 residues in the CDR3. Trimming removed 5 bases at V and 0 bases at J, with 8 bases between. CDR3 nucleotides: TGTGCCACCAGCGGAGGGAGCTCCTATAATTCACCCCTCCACTTT. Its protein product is CATSGGSSYNSPLHF.

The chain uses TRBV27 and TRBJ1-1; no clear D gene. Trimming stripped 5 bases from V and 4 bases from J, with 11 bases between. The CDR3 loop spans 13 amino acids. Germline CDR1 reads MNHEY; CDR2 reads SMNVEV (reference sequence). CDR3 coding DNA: TGTGCCAGCAGTAACACACAGCTCACTGAAGCTTTCTTT. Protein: CASSNTQLTEAFF.

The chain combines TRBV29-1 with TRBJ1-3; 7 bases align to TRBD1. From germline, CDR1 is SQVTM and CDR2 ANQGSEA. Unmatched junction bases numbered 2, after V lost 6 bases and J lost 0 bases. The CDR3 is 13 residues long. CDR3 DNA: TGCAGCGTCGCAGGGGGCTCTGGAAACACCATATATTTT. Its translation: CSVAGGSGNTIYF. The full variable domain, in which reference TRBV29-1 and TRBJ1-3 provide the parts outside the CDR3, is SAVISQKPSRDICQRGTSLTIQCQVDSQVTMMFWYRQQPGQSLTLIATANQGSEATYESGFVIDKFPISRPNLTFSTLTVSNMSPEDSSIYLCSVAGGSGNTIYFGEGSWLTVV.

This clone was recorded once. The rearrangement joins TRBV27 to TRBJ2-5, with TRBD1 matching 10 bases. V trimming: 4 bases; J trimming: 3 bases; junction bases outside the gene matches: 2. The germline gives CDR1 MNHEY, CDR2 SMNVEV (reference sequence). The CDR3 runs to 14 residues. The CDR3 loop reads CASSYGTGEETQYF. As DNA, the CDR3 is TGTGCCAGCAGTTACGGGACAGGGGAAGAGACCCAGTACTTC.

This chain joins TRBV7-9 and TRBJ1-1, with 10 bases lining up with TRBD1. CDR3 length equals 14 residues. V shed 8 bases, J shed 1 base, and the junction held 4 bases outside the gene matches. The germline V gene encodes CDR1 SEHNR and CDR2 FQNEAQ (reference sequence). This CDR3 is CASRDRGGNTEAFF. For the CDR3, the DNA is TGTGCCAGCCGGGACAGGGGAGGGAACACTGAAGCTTTCTTT. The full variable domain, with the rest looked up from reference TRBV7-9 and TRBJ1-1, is DTGVSQNPRHKITKRGQNVTFRCDPISEHNRLYWYRQTLGQGPEFLTYFQNEAQLEKSRLLSDRFSAERPKGSFSTLEIQRTEQGDSAMYLCASRDRGGNTEAFFGQGTRLTVV.

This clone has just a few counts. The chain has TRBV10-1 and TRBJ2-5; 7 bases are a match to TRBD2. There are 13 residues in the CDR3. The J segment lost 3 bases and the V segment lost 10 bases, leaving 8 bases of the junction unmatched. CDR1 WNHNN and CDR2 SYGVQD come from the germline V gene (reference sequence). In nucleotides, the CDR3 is TGCGCCACCAGCCGGACTAGAGAAGAGACCCAGTACTTC. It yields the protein CATSRTREETQYF.

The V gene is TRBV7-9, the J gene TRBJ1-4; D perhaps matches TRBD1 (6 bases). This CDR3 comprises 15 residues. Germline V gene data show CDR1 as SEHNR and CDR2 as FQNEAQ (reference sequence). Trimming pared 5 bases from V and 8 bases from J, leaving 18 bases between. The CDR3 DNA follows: TGTGCCAGCAGCCCGATGAGGTCAAGGGGGGAAAAACTGTTTTTT. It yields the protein CASSPMRSRGEKLFF.

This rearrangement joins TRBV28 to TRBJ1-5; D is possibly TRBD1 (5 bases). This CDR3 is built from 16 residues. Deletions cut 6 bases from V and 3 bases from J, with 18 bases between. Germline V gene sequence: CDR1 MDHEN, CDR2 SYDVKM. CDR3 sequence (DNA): TGTGCCAGCAGGACGGGGGTGGGGCTTTACAATCAGCCCCAGCATTTT. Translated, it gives CASRTGVGLYNQPQHF.

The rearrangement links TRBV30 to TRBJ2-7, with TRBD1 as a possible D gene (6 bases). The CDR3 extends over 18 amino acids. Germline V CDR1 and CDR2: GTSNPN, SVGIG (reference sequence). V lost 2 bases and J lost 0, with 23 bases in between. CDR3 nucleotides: TGTGCCTGGAGTTCAGGGACACCTACCCTAGAAAACTCCTACGAGCAGTACTTC. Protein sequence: CAWSSGTPTLENSYEQYF.

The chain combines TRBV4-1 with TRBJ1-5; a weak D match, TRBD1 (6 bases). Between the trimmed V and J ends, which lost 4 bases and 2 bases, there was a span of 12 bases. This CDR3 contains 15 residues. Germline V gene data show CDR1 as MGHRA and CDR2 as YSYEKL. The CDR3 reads CASSPWEGGNQPQHF. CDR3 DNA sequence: TGCGCCAGCAGCCCCTGGGAGGGGGGCAATCAGCCCCAGCATTTT.

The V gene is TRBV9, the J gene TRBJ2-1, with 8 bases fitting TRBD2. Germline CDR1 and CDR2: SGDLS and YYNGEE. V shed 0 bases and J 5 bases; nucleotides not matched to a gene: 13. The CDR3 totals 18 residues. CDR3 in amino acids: CASSVGGLAGPLHNEQFF. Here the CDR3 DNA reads TGTGCCAGCAGCGTAGGTGGGTTAGCGGGGCCCCTCCACAATGAGCAGTTCTTC. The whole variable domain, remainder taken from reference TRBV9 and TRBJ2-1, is DSGVTQTPKHLITATGQRVTLRCSPRSGDLSVYWYQQSLDQGLQFLIQYYNGEERAKGNILERFSAQQFPDLHSELNLSSLELGDSALYFCASSVGGLAGPLHNEQFFGPGTRLTVL.

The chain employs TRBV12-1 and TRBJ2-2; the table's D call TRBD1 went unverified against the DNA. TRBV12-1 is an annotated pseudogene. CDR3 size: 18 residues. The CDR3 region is CASSFGNRGHANTGELFF. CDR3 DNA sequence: TGTGCCAGCAGCTTTGGTAACAGGGGTCACGCGAACACCGGGGAGCTGTTTTTT.

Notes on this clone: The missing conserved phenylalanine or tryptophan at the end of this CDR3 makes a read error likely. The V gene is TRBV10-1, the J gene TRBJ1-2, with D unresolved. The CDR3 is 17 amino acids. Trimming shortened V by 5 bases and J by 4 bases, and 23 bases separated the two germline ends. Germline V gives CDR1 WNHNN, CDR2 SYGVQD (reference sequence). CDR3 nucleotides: TGCGCCAGCAGTCTATGTGCAGGATCGCGAAAGACCTATGGCTACACCCTC. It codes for CASSLCAGSRKTYGYTL.

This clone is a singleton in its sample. The CDR3 nucleotides are TGTGCCACCAGCCAGGACAGGGGTAACACTGAAGCTTTCTTT. It yields the protein CATSQDRGNTEAFF. The chain recombines TRBV15 with TRBJ1-1; 9 bases are shared with TRBD1. The CDR3 consists of 14 residues. V lost 5 bases, J lost 2 bases, and 3 bases stayed unmatched. Germline values: CDR1 LNHNV, CDR2 YYDKDF (reference sequence).

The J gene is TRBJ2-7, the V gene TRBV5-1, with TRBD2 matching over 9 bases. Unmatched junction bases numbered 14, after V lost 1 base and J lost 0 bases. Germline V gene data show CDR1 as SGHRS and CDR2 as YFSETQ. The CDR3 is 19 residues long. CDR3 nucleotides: TGCGCCAGCAGCTTGACTAGTTGGCGGGAGGGAGATTACTCCTACGAGCAGTACTTC. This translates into CASSLTSWREGDYSYEQYF.

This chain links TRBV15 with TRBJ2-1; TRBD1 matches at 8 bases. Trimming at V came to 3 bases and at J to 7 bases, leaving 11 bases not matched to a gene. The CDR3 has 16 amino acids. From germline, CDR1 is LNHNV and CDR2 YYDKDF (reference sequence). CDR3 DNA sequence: TGTGCCACCAGCAGCCAGGACAGGGACCCCTTTAATGAGCAGTTCTTC. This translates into CATSSQDRDPFNEQFF.

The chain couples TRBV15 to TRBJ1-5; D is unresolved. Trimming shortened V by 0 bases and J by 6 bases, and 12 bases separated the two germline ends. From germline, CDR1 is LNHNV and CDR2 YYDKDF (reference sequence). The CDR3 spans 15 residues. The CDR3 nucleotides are TGTGCCACCAGCAGAGATAAGGGCTTCGGTCAGCCCCAGCATTTT. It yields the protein CATSRDKGFGQPQHF.

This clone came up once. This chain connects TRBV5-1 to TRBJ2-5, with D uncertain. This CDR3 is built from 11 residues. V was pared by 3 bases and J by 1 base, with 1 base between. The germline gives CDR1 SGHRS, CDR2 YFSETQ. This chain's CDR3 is CASSSQETQYF. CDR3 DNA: TGCGCCAGCAGCTCCCAAGAGACCCAGTACTTC.

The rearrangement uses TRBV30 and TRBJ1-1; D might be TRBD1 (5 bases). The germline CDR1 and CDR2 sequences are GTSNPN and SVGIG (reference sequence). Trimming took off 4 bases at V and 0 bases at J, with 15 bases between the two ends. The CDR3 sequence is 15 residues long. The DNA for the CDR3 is TGTGCCTGGAAGGTATCCGACAGTCTGAACACTGAAGCTTTCTTT. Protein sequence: CAWKVSDSLNTEAFF.

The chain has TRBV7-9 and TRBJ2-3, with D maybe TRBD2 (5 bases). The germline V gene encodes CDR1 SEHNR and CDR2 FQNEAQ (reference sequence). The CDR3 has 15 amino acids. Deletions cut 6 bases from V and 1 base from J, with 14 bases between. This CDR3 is CASRPLGSGTDTQYF. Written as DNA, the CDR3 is TGTGCCAGCAGGCCACTAGGATCGGGCACAGATACGCAGTATTTT.

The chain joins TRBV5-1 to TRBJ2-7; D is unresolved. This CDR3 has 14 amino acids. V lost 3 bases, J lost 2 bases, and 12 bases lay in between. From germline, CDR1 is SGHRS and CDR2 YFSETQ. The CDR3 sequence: CASSSPPRTYEQYF. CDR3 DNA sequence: TGCGCCAGCAGCTCCCCCCCGAGGACCTACGAGCAGTACTTC.

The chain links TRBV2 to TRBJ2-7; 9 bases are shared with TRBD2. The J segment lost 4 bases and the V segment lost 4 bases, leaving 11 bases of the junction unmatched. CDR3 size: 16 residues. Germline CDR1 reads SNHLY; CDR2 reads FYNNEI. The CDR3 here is CASSGPSGRSSYEQYF. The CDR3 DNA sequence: TGTGCCAGCAGTGGCCCGAGCGGGAGGAGTTCTTACGAGCAGTACTTC.

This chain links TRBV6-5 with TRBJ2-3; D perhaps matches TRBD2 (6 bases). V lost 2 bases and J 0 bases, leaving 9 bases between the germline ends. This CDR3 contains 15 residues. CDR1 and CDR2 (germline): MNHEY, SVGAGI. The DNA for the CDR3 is TGTGCCAGCAGTTACCCGAGCGGGAGCACAGATACGCAGTATTTT. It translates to CASSYPSGSTDTQYF.

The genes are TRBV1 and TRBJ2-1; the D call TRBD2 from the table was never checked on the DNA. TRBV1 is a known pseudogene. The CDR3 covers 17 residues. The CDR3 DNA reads TGCACCAGCAGCCAAGATCGGGGGGGCATAACCTACAATGAGCAGTTCTTC. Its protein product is CTSSQDRGGITYNEQFF.

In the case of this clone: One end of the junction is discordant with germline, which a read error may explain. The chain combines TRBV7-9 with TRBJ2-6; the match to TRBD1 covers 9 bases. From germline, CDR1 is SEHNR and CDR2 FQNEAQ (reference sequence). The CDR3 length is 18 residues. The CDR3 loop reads CASSPPGTGYSGANVPTF. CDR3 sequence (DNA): TGTGCCAGCAGCCCACCCGGGACAGGGTACTCTGGGGCCAACGTCCCGACTTTC.

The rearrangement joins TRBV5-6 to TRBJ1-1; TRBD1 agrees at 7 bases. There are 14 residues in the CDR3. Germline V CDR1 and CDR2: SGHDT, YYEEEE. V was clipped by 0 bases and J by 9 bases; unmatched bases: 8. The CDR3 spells CASSLVGQASQAFF. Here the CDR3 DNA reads TGTGCCAGCAGCTTGGTAGGACAGGCTTCCCAAGCTTTCTTT.